Listed below are T cell receptor beta chains from one sample, sequenced in a study of OX40 agonist ivuxolimab in advanced cancers. The repertoire was sequenced with immunoSEQ multiplex PCR; TCRdb's copy has only in-frame clones and lacks some. The sample shows about 150,000 clones, 75% to 95% of them seen only once. The starting material was CD4+ or CD8+ T cells sorted from blood, obtained in a trial of the OX40 agonist ivuxolimab. The receptors come from an adult with an advanced solid tumor such as melanoma, head and neck, liver or kidney cancer. CDR3s include the opening cysteine and the closing phenylalanine or tryptophan. Fields, in order: J gene, V gene, CDR3 protein.

>TRBJ2-2|TRBV6-5
CASRVAGELFF
>TRBJ2-3|TRBV10-3
CAISESGGGGTDTQYF
>TRBJ2-5|TRBV12-5
CASGPDSKETQYF
>TRBJ1-2|TRBV6-6
CASSTVNLLGYTF
>TRBJ2-1|TRBV11-3
CASSLNDRYNEQFF
>TRBJ1-4|TRBV6-5
CASSYSVAANEKLFF
>TRBJ2-4|TRBV4-2
CASSQDRPVAKNIQYF
>TRBJ1-2|TRBV27
CASSSLNAVNYGYTF
>TRBJ2-7|TRBV7-8
CASSSPGQGPSYEQYF
>TRBJ2-5|TRBV7-3
CASSSSGTSGGETQYF
>TRBJ2-7|TRBV5-1
CASSLGTPSPGEQYF
>TRBJ1-5|TRBV28
CASSFGGSNQPQHF
>TRBJ2-1|TRBV7-9
CASSFQGTTYNEQFF
>TRBJ2-5|TRBV19
CASSRRGETQYF
>TRBJ2-1|TRBV28
CASRPGAYNEQFF
>TRBJ1-3|TRBV6-6
CASSYLGQAGNTIYF
>TRBJ1-1|TRBV7-3
CASSLMRAEAFF
>TRBJ1-1|TRBV19
CASSTTHRGQTEAFF
>TRBJ2-7|TRBV19
CASSIRSGAAEQYF
>TRBJ1-1|TRBV12-5
CASGLVPTFTEAFF
>TRBJ1-1|TRBV2
CASRPSGVGAEAFF
>TRBJ1-2|TRBV7-2
CASSPGQVYGYTF
>TRBJ2-2|TRBV4-1
CASSQGVDRGPKSGELFF
>TRBJ2-7|TRBV27
CASSFGLAGVEQYF
>TRBJ1-3|TRBV6-1
CASSERGGNTIYF
>TRBJ1-5|TRBV6-5
CASGAWRGFEPQHF
>TRBJ2-7|TRBV10-3
CAISESAGSYEQYF
>TRBJ2-1|TRBV28
CASSGGSPAYYNEQFF
>TRBJ1-4|TRBV5-1
CASSPSGADEKLFF
>TRBJ1-6|TRBV5-6
CASSLTGQGGNSPLHF
>TRBJ2-7|TRBV6-1
CASSEWDRPNF
>TRBJ1-5|TRBV5-8
CASSFGRDQPQHF
>TRBJ2-7|TRBV18
CASSSEQGFYEQYF
>TRBJ2-7|TRBV11-2
CASSLSPESYEQYF
>TRBJ2-7|TRBV6-1
CATETEYYEQYF
>TRBJ2-5|TRBV7-9
CASNWGETQYF
>TRBJ1-5|TRBV27
CASSSSGTGGSGSNQPQHF
>TRBJ2-3|TRBV5-1
CASRFSEKDTQYF
>TRBJ2-2|TRBV5-4
CASSVEWGSTGELFF
>TRBJ1-2|TRBV2
CASRRQGGGYTF
>TRBJ2-7|TRBV7-9
CASTAEFYEQYF